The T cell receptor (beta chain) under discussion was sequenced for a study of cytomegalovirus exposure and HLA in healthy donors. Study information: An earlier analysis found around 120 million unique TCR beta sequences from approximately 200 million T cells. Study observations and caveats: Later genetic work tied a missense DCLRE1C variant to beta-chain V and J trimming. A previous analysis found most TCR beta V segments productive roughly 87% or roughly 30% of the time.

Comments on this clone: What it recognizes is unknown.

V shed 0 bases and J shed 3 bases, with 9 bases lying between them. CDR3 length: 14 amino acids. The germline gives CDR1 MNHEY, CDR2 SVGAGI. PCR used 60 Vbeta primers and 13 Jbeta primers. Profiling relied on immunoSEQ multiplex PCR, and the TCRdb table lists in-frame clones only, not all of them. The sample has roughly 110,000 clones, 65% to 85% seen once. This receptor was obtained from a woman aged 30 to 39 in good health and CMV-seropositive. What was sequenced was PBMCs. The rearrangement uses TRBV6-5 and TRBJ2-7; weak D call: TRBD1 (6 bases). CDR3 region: CASSYSLQGYEQYF. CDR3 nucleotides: TGTGCCAGCAGTTACTCGTTACAGGGCTACGAGCAGTACTTC.